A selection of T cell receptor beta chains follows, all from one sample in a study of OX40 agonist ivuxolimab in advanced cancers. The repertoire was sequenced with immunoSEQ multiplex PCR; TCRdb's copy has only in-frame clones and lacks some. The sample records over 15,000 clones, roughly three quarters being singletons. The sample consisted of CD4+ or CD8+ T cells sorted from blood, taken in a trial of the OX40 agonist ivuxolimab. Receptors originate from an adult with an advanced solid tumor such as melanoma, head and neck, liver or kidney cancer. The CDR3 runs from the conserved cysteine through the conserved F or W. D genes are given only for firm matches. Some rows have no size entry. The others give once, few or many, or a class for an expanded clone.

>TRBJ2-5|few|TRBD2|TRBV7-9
TGTGCCAGCAGCTCCCCGGAGGCGGGGGGCCTAGAGACCCAGTACTTC
CASSSPEAGGLETQYF
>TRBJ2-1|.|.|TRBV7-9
TGTGCCAGCAGCCCGGCAAGGAGAAATGAGCAGTTCTTC
CASSPARRNEQFF
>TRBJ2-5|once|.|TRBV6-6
TGTGCCAGCAGTTACGAAGACTCCAAGGGAGAGACCCAGTACTTC
CASSYEDSKGETQYF
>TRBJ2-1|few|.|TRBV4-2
TGTGCCAGCAGCCCGACTAGTTTCGATGAGCAGTTCTTC
CASSPTSFDEQFF
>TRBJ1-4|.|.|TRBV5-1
TGCGCCAGCAGCCCCACGTCAGGGTCACAGGGTGGTGAAAAACTGTTTTTT
CASSPTSGSQGGEKLFF
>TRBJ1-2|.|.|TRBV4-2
TGTGCCAGCGATAAAAGCCTTAACTATGGCTACACCTTC
CASDKSLNYGYTF
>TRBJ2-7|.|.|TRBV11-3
TGTGCCAGCAGCGAAGGGGGCTCCTACGAGCAGTACTTC
CASSEGGSYEQYF
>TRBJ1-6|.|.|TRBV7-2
TGTGCCAGCAGTCCGGACGTGGGAGGGTATTCACCCCTCCACTTT
CASSPDVGGYSPLHF
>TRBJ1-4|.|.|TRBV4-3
TGCGCCAGCAGCCAAGATGGTGCCGAGGGAGAGGCTGAAAAACTGTTTTTT
CASSQDGAEGEAEKLFF
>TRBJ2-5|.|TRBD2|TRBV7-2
TGTGCCAGCAGACCCCAGCGGGGGGTTGAGACCCAGTACTTC
CASRPQRGVETQYF
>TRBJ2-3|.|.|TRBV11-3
TGTGCCAGCAGCCAACGGACTAGCACAGATACGCAGTATTTT
CASSQRTSTDTQYF
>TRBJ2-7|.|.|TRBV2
TGTGCCAGCAGTGAACCCTCCTACGAGCAGTACTTC
CASSEPSYEQYF
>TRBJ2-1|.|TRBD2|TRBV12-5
TGTGCTAGTGTCAGCGGGGGGGAAGACGAGCAGTTCTTC
CASVSGGEDEQFF
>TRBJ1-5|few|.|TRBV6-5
TGTGCCAGCAGTTCCACGAATCAGCCCCAGCATTTT
CASSSTNQPQHF
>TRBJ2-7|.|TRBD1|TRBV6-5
TGTGCCAGCAGTTATCGCAGGGGGCAAGGCTACGAGCAGTACTTC
CASSYRRGQGYEQYF
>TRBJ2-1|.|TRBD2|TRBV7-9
TGTGCCAGCAGCTTAGTGCTAGCGGGGGCCTACAATGAGCAGTTCTTC
CASSLVLAGAYNEQFF
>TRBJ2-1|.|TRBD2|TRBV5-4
TGTGCCAGCAGCTTGGGGACTAGCGGGGTAGATGAGCAGTTCTTC
CASSLGTSGVDEQFF
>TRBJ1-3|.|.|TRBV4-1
TGCGCCAGCAGCCATTTAGACAGCGGAAACACCATATATTTT
CASSHLDSGNTIYF
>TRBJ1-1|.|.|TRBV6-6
TGTGCCAGCAGTTACTCGAGCACAAACAGTGGCACTGAAGCTTTCTTT
CASSYSSTNSGTEAFF
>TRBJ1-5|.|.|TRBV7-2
TGTGCCAGCAGCTTTTGGGGCAATCAGCCCCAGCATTTT
CASSFWGNQPQHF
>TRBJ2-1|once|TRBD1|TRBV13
TGTGCCAGCAGCTCTCAGGGGGCCTACAATGAGCAGTTCTTC
CASSSQGAYNEQFF
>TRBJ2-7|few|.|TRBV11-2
TGTGCCAGCAGCTTCGGTCCCGACAGTTACGAGCAGTACTTC
CASSFGPDSYEQYF
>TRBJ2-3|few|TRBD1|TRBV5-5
TGTGCCAGCAGCTTGGCCATAGGAACAGGGGGGACAGATACGCAGTATTTT
CASSLAIGTGGTDTQYF
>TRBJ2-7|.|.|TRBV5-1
TGCGCCAGCAGCCTCATTGACGGCTCGGGCTCACCCTACGAGCAGTACTTC
CASSLIDGSGSPYEQYF
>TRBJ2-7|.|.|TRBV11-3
TGTGCCAGCAGCCCCGAGAGCTCCTACGAGCAGTACTTC
CASSPESSYEQYF
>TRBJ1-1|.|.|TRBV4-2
TGTGCCAGCAGCCAAGTGGGGGAGCCCACTGAAGCTTTCTTT
CASSQVGEPTEAFF
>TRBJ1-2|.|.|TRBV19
TGTGCCAGTAGTATTTCAGACAGCTATGGCTACACCTTC
CASSISDSYGYTF
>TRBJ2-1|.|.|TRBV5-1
TGCGCCAGCAACTTAGGTAATGAGCAGTTCTTC
CASNLGNEQFF
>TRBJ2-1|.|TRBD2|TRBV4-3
TGCGCCAGCAGCCCTCTAGCGGGGGGGCTTGAACTTGGTAATGAGCAGTTCTTC
CASSPLAGGLELGNEQFF
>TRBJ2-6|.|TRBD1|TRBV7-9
TGTGCCAGCAGCTCAACGACAGGGGCTGGGGCCAACGTCCTGACTTTC
CASSSTTGAGANVLTF
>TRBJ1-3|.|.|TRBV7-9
TGTGCCAGCAGCTTTCCTTCCGGGGTCTCTGGAAACACCATATATTTT
CASSFPSGVSGNTIYF
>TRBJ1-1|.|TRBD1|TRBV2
TGTACCAGCAGCCCACAGGGGAGTGTGGACACTGAAGCTTTCTTT
CTSSPQGSVDTEAFF
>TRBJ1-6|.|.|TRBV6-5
TGTGCCAGCAGTTACATCGGACAGTCTAATTCACCCCTCCACTTT
CASSYIGQSNSPLHF
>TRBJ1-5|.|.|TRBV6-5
TGTGCCAGCAGTTACACAACGGGGAGCAATCAGCCCCAGCATTTT
CASSYTTGSNQPQHF
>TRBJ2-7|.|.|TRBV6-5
TGTGCCAGCAGTTACTCGGACTTATACGAGCAGTACTTC
CASSYSDLYEQYF
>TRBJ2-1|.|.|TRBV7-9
TGTGCCAGCAGCCTAGAACCAGGGGTGGAGCAGTTCTTC
CASSLEPGVEQFF
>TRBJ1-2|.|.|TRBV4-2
TGTGCCAGCAGCCAAGATGGGGTGACTCGCGGGGACTATGGCTACACCTTC
CASSQDGVTRGDYGYTF
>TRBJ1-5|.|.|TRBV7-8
TGTGCCAGCAGCTTAGACTTCTACACCAATCAGCCCCAGCATTTT
CASSLDFYTNQPQHF
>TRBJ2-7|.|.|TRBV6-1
TGTGCCAGCAGTGCCTTCCATAGCGCCTACGAGCAGTACTTC
CASSAFHSAYEQYF
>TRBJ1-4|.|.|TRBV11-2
TGTGCCAGCAGCTTAGATCGGACTGCGAATAATGAAAAACTGTTTTTT
CASSLDRTANNEKLFF
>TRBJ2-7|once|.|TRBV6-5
TGTGCCAGCAGTTACTCGAGAGGCCTCTCCTACGAGCAGTACTTC
CASSYSRGLSYEQYF
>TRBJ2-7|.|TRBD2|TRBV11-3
TGTGCCAGCAGCCATCGGGGGGGCCACTCCTACGAGCAGTACTTC
CASSHRGGHSYEQYF
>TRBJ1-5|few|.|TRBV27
TGTGCCAGCAGTTTATGGGCCCATCAGCCCCAGCATTTT
CASSLWAHQPQHF
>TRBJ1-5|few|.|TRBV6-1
TGTGCCAGCAGTGAGGGGGGGCCTAGTGAGCCCCAGCATTTT
CASSEGGPSEPQHF
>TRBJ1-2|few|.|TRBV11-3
TGTGCCAGCAGCTTCGGACAGTTCGGGTACACCTTC
CASSFGQFGYTF
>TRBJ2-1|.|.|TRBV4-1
TGCGCCAGCAGCCAAGATCGCCGTGCCGATGAGCAGTTCTTC
CASSQDRRADEQFF
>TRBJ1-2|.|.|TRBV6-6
TGTGCCAGCAGTGGAGGTGGGCCCAACTATGGCTACACCTTC
CASSGGGPNYGYTF
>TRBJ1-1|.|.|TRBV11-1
TGTGCCAGCAGCCTAGGGCGGTACAGGAACACTGAAGCTTTCTTT
CASSLGRYRNTEAFF
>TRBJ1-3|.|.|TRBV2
TGTGCCAGCAGTGAATGGGGAAACTCTGGAAACACCATATATTTT
CASSEWGNSGNTIYF
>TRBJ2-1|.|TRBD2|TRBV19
TGTGCCAGTAGTATGCGGGGGGTTATCTACAATGAGCAGTTCTTC
CASSMRGVIYNEQFF
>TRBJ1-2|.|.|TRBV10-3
TGTGCCATCAGTAATGGACAGAGAGCCCTAGCTAACTATGGCTACACCTTC
CAISNGQRALANYGYTF
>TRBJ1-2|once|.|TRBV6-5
TGTGCCAGCAGTTACCCGGAGGGCTACACCTTC
CASSYPEGYTF
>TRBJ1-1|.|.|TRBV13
TGTGCCAGCAGCCCACCGACAGGAGGGACTGAAGCTTTCTTT
CASSPPTGGTEAFF
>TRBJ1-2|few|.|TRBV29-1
TGCAGCGTTGAAGATCTTGACAACGAGAACTATGGCTACACCTTC
CSVEDLDNENYGYTF
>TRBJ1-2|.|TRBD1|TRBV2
TGTGCCAGCAGTGGGACAGGGGGCGTCTATGGCTACACCTTC
CASSGTGGVYGYTF
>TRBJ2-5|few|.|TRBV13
TGTGCCAGCAGCTTTATGGGGGGCGCTGGTAGGGAGACCCAGTACTTC
CASSFMGGAGRETQYF
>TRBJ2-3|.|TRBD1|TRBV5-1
TGCGCCAGCAGCTTGGAACCCGGGACAGGGTACACAGATACGCAGTATTTT
CASSLEPGTGYTDTQYF